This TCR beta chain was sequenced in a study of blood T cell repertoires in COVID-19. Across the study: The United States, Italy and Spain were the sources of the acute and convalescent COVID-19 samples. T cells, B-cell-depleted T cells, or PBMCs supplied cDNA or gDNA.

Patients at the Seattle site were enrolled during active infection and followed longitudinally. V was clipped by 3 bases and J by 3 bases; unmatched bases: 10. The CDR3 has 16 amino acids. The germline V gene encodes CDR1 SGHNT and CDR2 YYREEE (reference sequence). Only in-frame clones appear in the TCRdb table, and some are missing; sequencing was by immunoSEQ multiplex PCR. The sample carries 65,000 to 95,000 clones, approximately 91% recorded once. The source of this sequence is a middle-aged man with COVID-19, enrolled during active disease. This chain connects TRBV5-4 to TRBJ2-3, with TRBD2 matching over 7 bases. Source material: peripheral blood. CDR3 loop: CASSSGRERGTDTQYF. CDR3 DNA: TGTGCCAGCAGCTCGGGGCGGGAGAGAGGTACAGATACGCAGTATTTT.